This T cell receptor beta chain was identified in a study of CD8+ T cells in alopecia areata. Study-wide background: Tofacitinib was taken orally by treated patients, and the dose was 5 to 10 mg twice daily.

Trimming stripped 0 bases from V and 3 bases from J, with 12 bases between. Germline loops: CDR1 GTSNPN, CDR2 SVGIG (reference sequence). This CDR3 has 15 amino acids. cDNA serving as the sequencing template came from extracted, reverse transcribed RNA. The table came from immunoSEQ multiplex PCR; TCRdb's copy has only in-frame clones and leaves some out. Found here are 200,000 to 250,000 clones, around 62% of them singletons; the top ten hold roughly 0.47%. The TCR was taken from a human donor with alopecia areata. Material: CD4+ T cells sorted from blood, obtained at week 0. J is TRBJ1-5 and V is TRBV30; a possible D gene is TRBD1 (6 bases). In DNA, the CDR3 is TGTGCCTGGAGTGTCGGGACAACTCTCAATCAGCCCCAGCATTTT. This codes for CAWSVGTTLNQPQHF. Full variable domain (outside the CDR3, taken from reference TRBV30 and TRBJ1-5): SQTIHQWPATLVQPVGSPLSLECTVEGTSNPNLYWYRQAAGRGLQLLFYSVGIGQISSEVPQNLSASRPQDRQFILSSKKLLLSDSGFYLCAWSVGTTLNQPQHFGDGTRLSIL.